Sequencing of this T cell receptor beta chain was carried out in a study of T cells in women clearing cervical HPV infection. Study-wide context: Controls were women whose single incident HPV16 infection cleared within 12 months without precancer or cancer. HLA type stays a possible confounder, typing being limited.

CDR1 is LNHDA, CDR2 SQIVND, per germline (reference sequence). This CDR3 is 15 amino acids long. V shed 3 bases and J shed 7 bases, with 15 bases lying between them. The study, taken as a whole, reports: TRBV6-7 relative abundance averaged around 0.11% in cases and under 0.2% in controls.

Here immunoSEQ multiplex PCR was the method, and the copy in TCRdb shows in-frame clones only, minus some. The repertoire table contains about 22,000 clones. Regarding this clone: Its cognate antigen is unknown. The missing CDR3 end, 3 residues past where the read stops, is filled in from the germline J gene.

The V gene is TRBV19, the J gene TRBJ2-2; tentative D call: TRBD1 (5 bases). Sequencing was done on a sample of blood buffy coat. The source of this sequence is a woman aged 18-69 years with a cervical HPV16 infection that either progressed to CIN3+ or cleared (not recorded which). The CDR3 is CASSIPRALLGELFF. Incomplete CDR3 DNA: TGTGCCAGTAGTATCCCCAGGGCTCTCCTCGGGGAG. Drawing the rest from reference TRBV19 and TRBJ2-2, the complete variable domain is DGGITQSPKYLFRKEGQNVTLSCEQNLNHDAMYWYRQDPGQGLRLIYYSQIVNDFQKGDIAEGYSVSREKKESFPLTVTSAQKNPTAFYLCASSIPRALLGELFFGEGSRLTVL.